A single sample gave rise to the 9 T cell receptor beta chains below, sequenced in a study of blood T cell repertoires in COVID-19. Only in-frame clones appear in the TCRdb table, and some are missing; sequencing was by immunoSEQ multiplex PCR. The repertoire consists of about 150,000 clones, with under 90% occurring once and the leading ten covering over 0.5%. Sequenced sample: peripheral blood. Every receptor here comes from a man between 60 and 70 years old with acute or convalescent COVID-19.

This chain links TRBV3-1 (or the pseudogene TRBV3-2) with TRBJ1-6; D gene uncertain. The CDR3 has 13 residues. Trimming left V 4 bases short and J 10 bases short, with 11 bases between. Germline V CDR1 and CDR2: LGHDT, YNNKEL (reference sequence). The CDR3, as DNA: TGTGCCAGCAGCCTTACCCGGGAGTCACCCCTCCACTTT. This gives the protein CASSLTRESPLHF.

The chain combines TRBV4-2 with TRBJ2-3, with TRBD2 matching 9 bases. CDR3 length equals 16 residues. Germline V gives CDR1 LGHNA, CDR2 YNFKEQ. V dropped 0 bases and J dropped 5; count of bases not matched to a gene: 6. For the CDR3, the DNA is TGTGCCAGCAGCCAAGACGGCGGGAGGGGTAAAGATACGCAGTATTTT. Protein product: CASSQDGGRGKDTQYF.

The V and J genes are TRBV4-1 and TRBJ2-7; 9 bases are shared with TRBD1. The germline gives CDR1 MGHRA, CDR2 YSYEKL. CDR3 length equals 16 residues. Germline trimming cut 3 bases from V and 6 bases from J; bases unmatched to any gene: 12. CDR3 bases: TGCGCCAGCAGCCAGGAACTCCGGACAGGGGCGAGCGAGCAGTACTTC. Amino acids: CASSQELRTGASEQYF.

The chain combines TRBV28 with TRBJ1-1; D is unresolved. The V gene lost 6 bases and the J gene lost 1 base, with 12 bases spanning the gap. Germline V lookup: CDR1 MDHEN, CDR2 SYDVKM. The CDR3 sequence is 14 residues long. Written as DNA, the CDR3 is TGTGCCAGCAGACCACCCGCTAGGAACACTGAAGCTTTCTTT. Translating gives CASRPPARNTEAFF.

The chain links TRBV6-6 to TRBJ1-1, with 7 bases lining up with TRBD1. This CDR3 is built from 13 residues. Trimming removed 11 bases from V and 1 base from J; junction bases left unmatched: 7. Germline V gene data show CDR1 as MNHNY and CDR2 as SVGAGI (reference sequence). The CDR3 region is CAGGNRGNTEAFF. The CDR3 bases are TGTGCCGGCGGCAACAGGGGGAACACTGAAGCTTTCTTT.

The chain has TRBV7-2 and TRBJ2-1, with D tentatively TRBD1 (6 bases). Germline V lookup: CDR1 SGHTA, CDR2 FQGNSA. With 3 bases removed from V and 6 bases from J, the gap between germline ends came to 12 bases. This CDR3 has 14 amino acids. The CDR3 DNA reads TGTGCCAGCAGCTTGTGGGGCAGGGGCAATGAGCAGTTCTTC. Amino acids: CASSLWGRGNEQFF.

V and J are TRBV23-1 and TRBJ1-2; tentatively, D is TRBD1 (5 bases). TRBV23-1 is noted as an ORF with a role that remains uncertain. CDR3 length equals 14 residues. V was clipped by 2 bases and J by 1 base, with 8 bases between them. CDR3 sequence: CASSQATVNYGYTF. CDR3 nucleotide sequence: TGCGCCAGCAGTCAAGCGACAGTTAACTATGGCTACACCTTC.

This clone was detected a few times. The chain is built from TRBV7-8 and TRBJ1-2; 10 nucleotides agree with TRBD1. The CDR3 extends over 14 amino acids. Losses at the gene ends were 1 base for V and 6 bases for J; bases not matched to a gene: 2. CDR1 is SGHVS and CDR2 is FQNEAQ in the germline V gene. The CDR3 DNA sequence: TGTGCCAGCAGCTTAGGCGGGACAGGGGATGGCTACACCTTC. As protein: CASSLGGTGDGYTF.

This clone appeared a few times. V is TRBV7-8 and J is TRBJ2-4; a possible D gene is TRBD2 (5 bases). This CDR3 has 16 amino acids. Deletions cut 5 bases from V and 0 bases from J, with 14 bases between. Per the germline V gene, CDR1 is SGHVS and CDR2 is FQNEAQ. CDR3 sequence: CASSVDYFLAKNIQYF. For the CDR3, the DNA is TGTGCCAGCAGCGTCGACTATTTCCTAGCCAAAAACATTCAGTACTTC. Together with reference TRBV7-8 and TRBJ2-4, the CDR3 gives the full variable domain: GAGVSQSPRYKVAKRGQDVALRCDPISGHVSLFWYQQALGQGPEFLTYFQNEAQLDKSGLPSDRFFAERPEGSVSTLKIQRTQQEDSAVYLCASSVDYFLAKNIQYFGAGTRLSVL.